The following is a T cell receptor (beta chain) sequence with its context. This clonotype was picked up a small number of times. Its antigen remains undetermined. No per-base quality is available; no much larger clone lies one base away. This sample is part of a study of blood T cells in healthy people across ages (dated by TCRdb to between 2015 and 2017). With respect to the entire study: In model experiments, roughly one uniquely barcoded TCR beta cDNA molecule per two T cells was captured by template switching. Age-related changes in TCR beta repertoire diversity were measured in the study by deep sequencing normalized with unique cDNA molecular identifiers. Donors were grouped into four age groups: young (average approximately 15 years), middle-aged (39), aged (around 56) and long-lived (around 82). To avoid experimental bias, donors of different ages were randomly spread across the sequencing lanes. For two donors (one aged 18 to 30 and one aged 80 or older), the study analyzed two additional independent replicas of 1 million unique cDNA reads from the same blood draw.

Deletion took 4 bases off V and 0 bases off J, with a span of 11 bases between the germline ends. CDR1 and CDR2 (SGHRS, YFSETQ) derive from the germline V gene. Reading from cysteine to phenylalanine, the CDR3 counts 15 amino acids. The CDR3 DNA has 45 bases and is translated from base 1. On the study overall, not on this receptor specifically: Observed TCR beta diversity per million T cells fell roughly linearly with age, and a significant reduction was already apparent by age around 44. The percentage of naive T cells measured by flow cytometry correlated strongly with observed TCR beta diversity. Estimates of total diversity based on one million sequenced T cells were regarded as lower bounds and as underestimates. Compared with the aged group, the long-lived group had more naive CD4+ T cells, fewer expanded clones and increased TCR diversity, a pattern suggesting age selection. Because donor CMV infection status was unknown, age-related changes in expanded clonotypes were potentially confounded. Since profiling was done on bulk unsorted PBMCs, naive and antigen-experienced compartments could not be conclusively compared.

The protocol used for the library was 5' RACE. The instrument given in TCRdb is Illumina HiSeq 2500. The second PCR ran for about 7 to 11 cycles and used a J-beta primer mix along with a sample-barcoded 5' primer. A unique molecular identifier was introduced onto each TCR beta cDNA molecule by a template-switch 5' adaptor carrying 12 random nucleotides. At least 3 million CDR3-containing paired-end reads were obtained from each sample. First-strand cDNA synthesis was performed from all RNA using the Mint cDNA synthesis kit, with priming by a TRBC-specific oligonucleotide. After uracil-DNA glycosylase treatment, a first 18-cycle PCR used universal primers M1SS and BC2_uni_R on all cDNA. The authors processed their data as follows. For normalization, 1 million high-quality reads, each with a distinct molecular identifier, were randomly selected from each sample. Instead of being binned into consensus sequences, reads that shared molecular identifiers were thrown out. MiTCR, with a Q25 quality threshold and the strictest error-elimination algorithm, was used for CDR3 identification, clonotype clustering and error correction. A nonparametric unseen species model using Euler transformation provided a lower-bound estimate of total TCR beta diversity. The public reads were run again by TCRdb, first through fastp at Q25 and then through MiXCR, and only productive beta chains were kept. Entries are consolidated by CDR3 protein sequence, retaining the most common genes and DNA. The V and J calls reflect TCRdb's pipeline rather than the authors' work. The sample table shows around 940,000 distinct CDR3 sequences, and roughly half are seen once. The ten biggest clones cover 20% to 25% of the sample.

Donors were around 37 systemically healthy Caucasian individuals from Russia aged about 6 to 100 years. Each donor gave 8 to 10 milliliters of peripheral blood, drawn into EDTA-treated Vacutainer tubes. Ficoll-Paque density-gradient centrifugation was used to isolate PBMCs, with at least 6.5 million per sample. Trizol reagent was used to extract total RNA from PBMCs, with at least 6 micrograms per sample. The percentages of naive CD45RAhigh/CD27high T cells were determined by flow cytometry on a PBMC aliquot from every donor. The source material was blood. The rearranged segments are TRBV5-1 and TRBJ2-1; the D gene is not confidently resolved. This sequence originates from a woman aged 55-69 years in good health. The CDR3 in this case is CASSPEAGSYNEQFF. The DNA is as follows: TGCGCCAGCAGCCCAGAGGCAGGCTCCTACAATGAGCAGTTCTTC.